This entry describes one T cell receptor beta chain. The antigen remains undetermined. The sequenced fragment ends 3 residues before the CDR3 boundary, so the rest is inferred from the germline J gene. Assay: immunoSEQ multiplex PCR; the TCRdb copy retains only in-frame clones and omits some. Here the sample table reports approximately 13,000 clones. The record originates from a study of Tregs in tolerant kidney transplant recipients. Study-wide findings and caveats: This study did not directly address biological reproducibility.

Related graft donors supplied nonmyeloablative bone marrow transplants, and mixed chimerism was transient. Unstimulated regulatory T cells (CD4+CD25+CD127-), CD4+CD25- non-regulatory cells, CD4 and CD8 cells were FACS-sorted from thawed PBMCs. Germline V CDR1 and CDR2: SGHNT, YYREEE (reference sequence). CDR3 length equals 14 residues. V shed 6 bases and J 4 bases; nucleotides not matched to a gene: 9. Specimen: CD8+ T cells from blood (PBMCs), collected 6 months after the transplant. The V call is TRBV5-4, the J call TRBJ1-2, with 7 bases that match TRBD1. The sequence came from a human patient who received a combined kidney and bone marrow transplant. Some T cells may be graft donor cells. CDR3 bases read: TGTGCCAGCAAGGGGGCCGCCCCCAGCTATGGC. Amino acids: CASKGAAPSYG. The full CDR3 reads CASKGAAPSYGYTF. The whole variable domain, remainder taken from reference TRBV5-4 and TRBJ1-2, is ETGVTQSPTHLIKTRGQQVTLRCSSQSGHNTVSWYQQALGQGPQFIFQYYREEENGRGNFPPRFSGLQFPNYSSELNVNALELDDSALYLCASKGAAPSYGYTFGSGTRLTVV.